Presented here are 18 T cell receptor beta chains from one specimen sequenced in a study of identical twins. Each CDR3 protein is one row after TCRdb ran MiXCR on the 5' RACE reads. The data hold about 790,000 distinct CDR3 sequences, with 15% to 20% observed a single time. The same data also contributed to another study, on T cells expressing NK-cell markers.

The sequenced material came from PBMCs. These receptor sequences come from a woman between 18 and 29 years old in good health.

CDR3 sequence: CASSPNVGQSFYEQYF. CDR3 nucleotide sequence: TGTGCCAGCTCACCAAACGTGGGACAGAGTTTCTACGAGCAGTACTTC. The V call is TRBV18, the J call TRBJ2-7; 7 bases align to TRBD1. The CDR3 runs to 16 residues. V gave up 2 bases and J gave up 3 bases; unmatched junction bases: 10. CDR1 KGHSH and CDR2 LQKENI come from the germline V gene.

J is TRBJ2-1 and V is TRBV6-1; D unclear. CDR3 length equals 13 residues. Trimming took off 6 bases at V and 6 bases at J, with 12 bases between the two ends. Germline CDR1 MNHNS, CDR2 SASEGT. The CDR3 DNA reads TGTGCCAGCAGGCCCCTTGCCCGCAATGAGCAGTTCTTC. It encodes CASRPLARNEQFF.

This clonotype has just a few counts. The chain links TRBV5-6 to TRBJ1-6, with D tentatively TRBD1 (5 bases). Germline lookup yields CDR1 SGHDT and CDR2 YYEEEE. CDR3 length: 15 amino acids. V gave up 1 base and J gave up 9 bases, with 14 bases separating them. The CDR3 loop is CASSLRSGSGSPLHF. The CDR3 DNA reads TGTGCCAGCAGCTTGCGTTCAGGGTCGGGTTCACCCCTCCACTTT.

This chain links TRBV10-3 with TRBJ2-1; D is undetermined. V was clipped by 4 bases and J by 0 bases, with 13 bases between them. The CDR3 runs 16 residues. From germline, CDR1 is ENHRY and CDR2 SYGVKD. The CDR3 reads CAISGVSDRSYNEQFF. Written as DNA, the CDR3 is TGTGCCATCAGTGGCGTGTCGGATCGCTCCTACAATGAGCAGTTCTTC.

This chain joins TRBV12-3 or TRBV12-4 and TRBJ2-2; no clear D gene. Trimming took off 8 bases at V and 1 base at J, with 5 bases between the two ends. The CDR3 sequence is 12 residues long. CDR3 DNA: TGTGCCAGCGAACGGAACACCGGGGAGCTGTTTTTT. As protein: CASERNTGELFF.

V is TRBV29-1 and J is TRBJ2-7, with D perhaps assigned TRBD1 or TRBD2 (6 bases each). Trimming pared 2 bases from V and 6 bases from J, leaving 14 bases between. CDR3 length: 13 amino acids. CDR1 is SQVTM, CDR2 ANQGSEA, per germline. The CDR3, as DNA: TGCAGCGTTGAACAGGGCAGGGGAGGCGAGCAGTACTTC. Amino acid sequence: CSVEQGRGGEQYF.

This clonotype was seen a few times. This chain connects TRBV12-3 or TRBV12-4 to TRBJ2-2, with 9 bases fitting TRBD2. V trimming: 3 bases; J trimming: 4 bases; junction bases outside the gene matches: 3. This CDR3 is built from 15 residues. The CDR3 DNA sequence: TGTGCCAGCAGTTTCAGCGGGAGGTTCACCGGGGAGCTGTTTTTT. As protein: CASSFSGRFTGELFF.

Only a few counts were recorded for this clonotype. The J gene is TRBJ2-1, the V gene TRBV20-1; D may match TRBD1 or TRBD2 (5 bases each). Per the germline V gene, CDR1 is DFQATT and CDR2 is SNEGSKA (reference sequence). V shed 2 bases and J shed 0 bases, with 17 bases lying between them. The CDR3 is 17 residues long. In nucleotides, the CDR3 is TGCAGTGCTAGATCCCGCACCGGGGCCAACTCCTACAATGAGCAGTTCTTC. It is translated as CSARSRTGANSYNEQFF.

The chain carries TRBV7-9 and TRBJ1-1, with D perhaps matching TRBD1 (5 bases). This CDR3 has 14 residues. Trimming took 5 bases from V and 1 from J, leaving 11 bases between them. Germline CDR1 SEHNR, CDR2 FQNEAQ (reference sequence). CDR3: CASSVLDKNTEAFF. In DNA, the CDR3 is TGTGCCAGCAGCGTTCTGGACAAGAACACTGAAGCTTTCTTT.

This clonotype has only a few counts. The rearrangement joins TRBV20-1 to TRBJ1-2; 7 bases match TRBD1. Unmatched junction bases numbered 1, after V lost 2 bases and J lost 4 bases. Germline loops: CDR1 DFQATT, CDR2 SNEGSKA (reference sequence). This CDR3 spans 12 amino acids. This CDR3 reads CSARRDSYGYTF. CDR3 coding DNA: TGCAGTGCTAGAAGGGACAGCTATGGCTACACCTTC.

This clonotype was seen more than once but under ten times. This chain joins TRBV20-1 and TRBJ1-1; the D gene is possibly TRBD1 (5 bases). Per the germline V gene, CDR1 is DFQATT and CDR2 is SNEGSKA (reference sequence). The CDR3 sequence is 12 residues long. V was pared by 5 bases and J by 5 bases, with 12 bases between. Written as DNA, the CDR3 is TGCAGTGCTGTAGGGGTTCGAACTGAAGCTTTCTTT. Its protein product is CSAVGVRTEAFF.

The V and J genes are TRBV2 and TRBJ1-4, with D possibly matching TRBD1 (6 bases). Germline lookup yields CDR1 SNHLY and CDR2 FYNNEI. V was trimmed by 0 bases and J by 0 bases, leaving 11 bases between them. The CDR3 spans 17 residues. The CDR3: CASSEALSGATNEKLFF. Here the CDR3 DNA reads TGTGCCAGCAGTGAAGCGCTATCAGGGGCAACTAATGAAAAACTGTTTTTT.

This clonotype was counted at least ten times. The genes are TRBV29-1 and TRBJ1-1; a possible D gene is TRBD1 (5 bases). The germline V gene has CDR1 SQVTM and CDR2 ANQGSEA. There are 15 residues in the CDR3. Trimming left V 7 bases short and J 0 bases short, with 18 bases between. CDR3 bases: TGCAGCGGCGGTGCGGGGTGGGGCATGAACACTGAAGCTTTCTTT. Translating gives CSGGAGWGMNTEAFF.

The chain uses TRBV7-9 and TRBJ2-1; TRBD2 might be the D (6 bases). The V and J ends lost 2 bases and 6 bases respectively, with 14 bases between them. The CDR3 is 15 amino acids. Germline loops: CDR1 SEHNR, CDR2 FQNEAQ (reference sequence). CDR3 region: CASSLRAMGGNEQFF. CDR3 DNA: TGTGCCAGCAGCTTACGGGCTATGGGAGGCAATGAGCAGTTCTTC.

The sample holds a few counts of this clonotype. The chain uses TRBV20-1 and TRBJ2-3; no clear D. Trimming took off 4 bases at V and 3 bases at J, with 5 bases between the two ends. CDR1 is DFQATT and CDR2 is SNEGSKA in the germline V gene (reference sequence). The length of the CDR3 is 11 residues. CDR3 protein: CSAINTDTQYF. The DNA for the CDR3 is TGCAGTGCTATTAATACAGATACGCAGTATTTT.

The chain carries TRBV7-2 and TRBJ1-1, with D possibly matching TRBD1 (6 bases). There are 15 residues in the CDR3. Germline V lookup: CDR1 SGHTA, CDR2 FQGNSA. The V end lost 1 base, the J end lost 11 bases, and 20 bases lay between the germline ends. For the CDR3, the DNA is TGTGCCAGCAGCTTAGTTTACGGGGACACGGCGGCGGCTTTCTTT. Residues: CASSLVYGDTAAAFF.

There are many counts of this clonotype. The chain's CDR3 is CASKRLLSYNEQFF. The CDR3 nucleotides are TGTGCCAGCAAACGACTACTCTCCTACAATGAGCAGTTCTTC. This rearrangement joins TRBV12-3 or TRBV12-4 to TRBJ2-1, with D tentatively TRBD2 (5 bases). The germline V and J ends were trimmed by 7 bases and 0 bases, with 10 bases remaining between them. CDR3 length: 14 amino acids.

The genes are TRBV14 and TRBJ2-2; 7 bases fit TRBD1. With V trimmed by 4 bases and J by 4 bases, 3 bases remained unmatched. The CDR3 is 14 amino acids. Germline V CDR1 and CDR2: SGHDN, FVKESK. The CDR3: CASSPGTVTGELFF. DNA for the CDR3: TGTGCCAGCAGCCCCGGGACAGTCACCGGGGAGCTGTTTTTT.